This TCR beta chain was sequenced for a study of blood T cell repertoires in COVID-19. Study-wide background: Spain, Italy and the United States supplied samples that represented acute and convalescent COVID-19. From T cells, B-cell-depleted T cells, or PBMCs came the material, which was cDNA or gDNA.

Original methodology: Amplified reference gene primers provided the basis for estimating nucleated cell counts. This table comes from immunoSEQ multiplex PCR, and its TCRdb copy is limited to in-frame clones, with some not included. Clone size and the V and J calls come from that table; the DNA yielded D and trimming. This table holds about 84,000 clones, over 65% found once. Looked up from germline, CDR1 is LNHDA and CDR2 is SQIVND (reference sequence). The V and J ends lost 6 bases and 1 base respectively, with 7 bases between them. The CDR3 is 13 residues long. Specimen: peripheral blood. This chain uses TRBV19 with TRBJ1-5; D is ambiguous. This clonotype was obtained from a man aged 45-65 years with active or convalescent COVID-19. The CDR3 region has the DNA TGTGCCAGTAGACAAGTCAGCAATCAGCCCCAGCATTTT. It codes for CASRQVSNQPQHF. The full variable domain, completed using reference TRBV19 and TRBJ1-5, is DGGITQSPKYLFRKEGQNVTLSCEQNLNHDAMYWYRQDPGQGLRLIYYSQIVNDFQKGDIAEGYSVSREKKESFPLTVTSAQKNPTAFYLCASRQVSNQPQHFGDGTRLSIL.